These T cell receptor beta chains were read from a single sample in a study of molecular identifiers for immune sequencing clone quantification. TCRdb re-analysed the PCR reads in MiXCR, keeping a single row per CDR3 protein. The table shows approximately 100,000 distinct CDR3 sequences, with 35% to 40% occurring only once. The sequenced sample consisted of naive CD8+ T cells from blood, with Jurkat cell RNA spiked in. Receptors were obtained from a human donor in good health. Some libraries in this study had Jurkat cell RNA spiked in. Both conserved end residues are part of each CDR3. The D gene is left open where the match is weak. A row's size may be missing; if present it is once, few, many or a size class.

d_gene | j_gene | abundance | v_gene | CDR3nt | CDR3aa
- | TRBJ2-3 | many | TRBV4-2 | TGTGCCAGCAGCCAAGAGGGCCTGACCACAGATACGCAGTATTTT | CASSQEGLTTDTQYF
TRBD2 | TRBJ2-7 | few | TRBV6-1 | TGTGCCAGCTCCCTAGCGGAGCCCTACGAGCAGTACTTC | CASSLAEPYEQYF
- | TRBJ2-1 | - | TRBV7-9 | TGTGCCAGCAGCTCCAGAGGGCAGGCCTACAATGAGCAGTTCTTC | CASSSRGQAYNEQFF
TRBD1 | TRBJ2-7 | few | TRBV24-1 | TGTGCCACCAGTGATCCGGGACAGGGTTCCTACGAGCAGTACTTC | CATSDPGQGSYEQYF
- | TRBJ2-6 | many | TRBV7-8 | TGTGCCAGCAGCTTAAACACTGGGGCCAACGTCCTGACTTTC | CASSLNTGANVLTF
- | TRBJ1-1 | many | TRBV12-3/TRBV12-4 | TGTGCCAGTTCGGGATCGAACACTGAAGCTTTCTTT | CASSGSNTEAFF
- | TRBJ2-6 | few | TRBV7-9 | TGTGCCAGCAGCTTATTGAGCCCTAGGGTGGCATCTGGGGCCAACGTCCTGACTTTC | CASSLLSPRVASGANVLTF
- | TRBJ2-7 | - | TRBV11-2 | TGTGCCAGCAGCACTACTTGGGACATCTCCTACGAGCAGTACTTC | CASSTTWDISYEQYF
- | TRBJ1-1 | - | TRBV28 | TGTGCCAGCAGTTTCCGGTTGGGCACTGAAGCTTTCTTT | CASSFRLGTEAFF
- | TRBJ2-7 | - | TRBV4-1 | TGCGCCAGCAGCCAAGAAGCGTCCGGTATCACCTACGAGCAGTACTTC | CASSQEASGITYEQYF
- | TRBJ2-3 | few | TRBV7-2 | TGTGCCAGCAGCTTAGTAGTTACTGACACAGATACGCAGTATTTT | CASSLVVTDTDTQYF
- | TRBJ2-7 | - | TRBV29-1 | TGCAGCGTTGTGTTCGGGCAGCCAAGACACTACGAGCAGTACTTC | CSVVFGQPRHYEQYF
- | TRBJ2-3 | - | TRBV9 | TGTGCCAGCAGCGTAGCTGGCCTACCCGTCACAGATACGCAGTATTTT | CASSVAGLPVTDTQYF
TRBD2 | TRBJ2-5 | - | TRBV27 | TGTGCCAGCAGTCCTGTGGGACTAGCGGGAGGTTTGGAGACCCAGTACTTC | CASSPVGLAGGLETQYF
- | TRBJ2-2 | - | TRBV5-6 | TGTGCCAGCAGCTTGGGATACGGGAGAGGCACCGGGGAGCTGTTTTTT | CASSLGYGRGTGELFF
- | TRBJ2-7 | - | TRBV5-6 | TGTGCCAGCAGCTTGTCCGACCTCACCGGAGGGGGGGCGCTCCGTCCGGGAGACTACGAGCAGTACTTC | CASSLSDLTGGGALRPGDYEQYF
TRBD2 | TRBJ2-4 | - | TRBV3-1 | TGTGCCAGCAGCCGCGGGACTAGCGGCCGAATAACCATTCAGTACTTC | CASSRGTSGRITIQYF
TRBD2 | TRBJ2-7 | many | TRBV9 | TGTGCCAGCAGCGTAGGCGGGGGTAAAGCCTACGAGCAGTACTTC | CASSVGGGKAYEQYF
TRBD2 | TRBJ2-3 | few | TRBV6-2/TRBV6-3 | TGTGCCAGCAGTTGGGAGCGGGAGACCCTGACAGATACGCAGTATTTT | CASSWERETLTDTQYF
- | TRBJ2-7 | - | TRBV11-2 | TGTGCCAGCGAGGGCGCCTCCGCCTACGAGCAGTACTTC | CASEGASAYEQYF
- | TRBJ2-3 | - | TRBV4-1 | TGCGCCAGCAGCCAAGATCAGACTTGCACAGATACGCAGTATTTT | CASSQDQTCTDTQYF
TRBD1 | TRBJ1-1 | many | TRBV9 | TGTGCCAGCAGCGGAGGGACAGGGAAGGGCTATTTTGGAGATGAAGCTTTCTTT | CASSGGTGKGYFGDEAFF
- | TRBJ2-5 | - | TRBV27 | TGTGCCAGCAGTCTGGGGACAAGGGGAGGAGAGACCCAGTACTTC | CASSLGTRGGETQYF